The 14 T cell receptor beta chains below all came from one sample that was sequenced in a study of CD8+ T cells in alopecia areata (dated by TCRdb to about 2018). The time point label, as the study defines it: 24 weeks on oral tofacitinib. The sample's treatment or condition label, in plain terms: oral pan-JAK inhibitor, 5-10 mg twice daily. The library was built by means of the immunoSEQ multiplex PCR assay. To provide template for TCR sequencing, every sample had RNA extracted and reverse transcribed into cDNA. TCRdb took this table from immuneACCESS and kept in-frame rearrangements with V and J called. Such tables lack part of the clones; where checked against another copy, unresolved V genes explain under half of the gap, and the rest is unexplained. Present in this sample are roughly 40,000 clones, about nine tenths of which were seen just once. The ten largest make up 15% to 20% of the sample.

The sequencing here drew on CD8+ T cells sorted from blood, taken at week 24, from a patient treated with tofacitinib. These TCRs come from a human donor with alopecia areata.

The chain joins TRBV7-9 to TRBJ2-1, with D perhaps matching TRBD2 (6 bases). This CDR3 has 14 amino acids. Looked up from germline, CDR1 is SEHNR and CDR2 is FQNEAQ (reference sequence). The V end was cut by 5 bases, the J end by 8 bases, with 16 bases between. The CDR3 is CASSPPGGFHEQFF. CDR3 bases: TGTGCCAGCAGCCCGCCTGGGGGGTTTCATGAGCAGTTCTTC.

This chain uses TRBV29-1 with TRBJ2-3; D gene unclear. Germline CDR1 reads SQVTM; CDR2 reads ANQGSEA. The CDR3 spans 12 residues. V was cut by 7 bases and J by 4 bases, with 12 bases left in between. CDR3 loop: CSAIPSPDTQYF. The CDR3 DNA reads TGCAGCGCTATTCCCAGTCCAGATACGCAGTATTTT.

This clone was detected once. The chain's CDR3 is CASSQPPGNEQFF. The CDR3 DNA sequence: TGCGCCAGCAGCCAACCTCCGGGGAATGAGCAGTTCTTC. J is TRBJ2-1 and V is TRBV5-1; the D gene is possibly TRBD2 (5 bases). Trimming left V 4 bases short and J 7 bases short, with 12 bases between. The CDR3 runs to 13 residues. Germline V gene lookup returns CDR1 SGHRS and CDR2 YFSETQ.

The J gene is TRBJ1-5, the V gene TRBV5-6; D unclear. The CDR3 has 13 amino acids. V was shortened by 7 bases and J by 4 bases, with 12 bases between the two germline ends. Germline V gives CDR1 SGHDT, CDR2 YYEEEE. The CDR3 nucleotides read TGTGCCAGCTCCCCCGGCAGGAATCAGCCCCAGCATTTT. As protein: CASSPGRNQPQHF.

This chain uses TRBV11-2 with TRBJ2-5, with D unclear. The germline V and J ends were trimmed by 0 bases and 5 bases, with 10 bases remaining between them. There are 14 residues in the CDR3. Germline CDR1 SGHAT, CDR2 FQNNGV. CDR3 nucleotide sequence: TGTGCCAGCAGCTTAGATCCCGCCGGCGAGACCCAGTACTTC. The encoded protein is CASSLDPAGETQYF.

This clone has only one observation. V and J are TRBV6-1 and TRBJ2-3; D possibly corresponds to TRBD2 (6 bases). Deletions cut 2 bases from V and 0 bases from J, with 12 bases between. Germline V gene sequence: CDR1 MNHNS, CDR2 SASEGT. This CDR3 has 16 residues. The CDR3 DNA is TGTGCCAGCAGTGAACTGGCGGGGCCGAGCACAGATACGCAGTATTTT. Encoded protein: CASSELAGPSTDTQYF.

This chain uses TRBV29-1 with TRBJ2-3; D possibly uses TRBD1 or TRBD2 (5 bases each). This CDR3 spans 15 amino acids. Germline assignment: CDR1 SQVTM and CDR2 ANQGSEA. The V gene lost 6 bases and the J gene lost 2 bases, with 18 bases spanning the gap. The CDR3 is CSVTLTGPTTDTQYF. Written as DNA, the CDR3 is TGCAGCGTGACCCTTACGGGACCCACCACAGATACGCAGTATTTT.

The chain carries TRBV6-4 and TRBJ2-1, with 8 bases lining up with TRBD1. Unmatched junction bases numbered 13, after V lost 7 bases and J lost 5 bases. The CDR3 is made up of 16 amino acids. CDR1 MRHNA and CDR2 SNTAGT come from the germline V gene. As DNA, the CDR3 is TGTGCCAGCATAGCCCCACAGGGGGGCAGCGACAATGAGCAGTTCTTC. Translating gives CASIAPQGGSDNEQFF.

The rearrangement links TRBV12-2 to TRBJ1-1. TRBV12-2 is an annotated pseudogene. This CDR3 is 19 amino acids long. The CDR3 here is CASRLKLRHLLFMNTEAFF. The CDR3 nucleotides are TGTGCAAGTCGCTTAAAGTTGCGCCACCTCCTGTTCATGAACACTGAAGCTTTCTTT.

The V and J genes are TRBV6-1 and TRBJ2-7; 7 bases are shared with TRBD1. In germline, CDR1 is MNHNS, CDR2 SASEGT. Unmatched junction bases numbered 11, after V lost 6 bases and J lost 3 bases. The CDR3 runs 15 residues. CDR3 protein: CASSPDWTGHYEQYF. The CDR3 DNA reads TGTGCCAGCAGCCCTGATTGGACAGGCCACTACGAGCAGTACTTC.

The rearrangement uses TRBV4-1 and TRBJ2-3; D perhaps matches TRBD1 (5 bases). The CDR3 consists of 15 residues. Trimming pared 2 bases from V and 4 bases from J, leaving 13 bases between. Germline CDR1 and CDR2: MGHRA and YSYEKL. The CDR3 protein is CASSQIRVAADTQYF. The CDR3, as DNA: TGCGCCAGCAGCCAAATCAGGGTCGCTGCAGATACGCAGTATTTT.

This clone was seen just once. V usage is TRBV29-1 and J usage is TRBJ2-1; possibly TRBD1 for D (6 bases). V dropped 4 bases and J dropped 8 bases, with 9 bases sitting between them. Germline V lookup: CDR1 SQVTM, CDR2 ANQGSEA. There are 11 residues in the CDR3. The CDR3 spells CSVVKGDEQFF. DNA of the CDR3: TGCAGCGTTGTCAAGGGGGATGAGCAGTTCTTC.

This chain links TRBV28 with TRBJ2-7; D is undetermined. The germline CDR1 and CDR2 sequences are MDHEN and SYDVKM. V lost 5 bases, J lost 3 bases, and 20 bases lay in between. There are 16 residues in the CDR3. CDR3 in DNA: TGTGCCAGCAGTGCCCACCTCGGTACCGGAGACTACGAGCAGTACTTC. Its protein product is CASSAHLGTGDYEQYF.

A word on this clone: Compared with germline, one end of the junction differs, possibly owing to a read error. The CDR3 nucleotides read TGTGCTAGCAGCTTAGGGGACAGAGACTACGAGCAGTACTTC. Its protein product is CASSLGDRDYEQYF. The chain employs TRBV7-7 and TRBJ2-5; the match to TRBD1 covers 7 bases. The end of the DNA is better explained by TRBJ2-7, so the J call may be wrong. Germline V gene sequence: CDR1 SSHAT, CDR2 FNYEAQ (reference sequence). The length of the CDR3 is 14 residues.